These 8 T cell receptor beta chains were all obtained from the same sample, sequenced in a study of blood T cell repertoires in COVID-19. Assay used: immunoSEQ multiplex PCR; TCRdb lists only in-frame clones, some missing. This table has about 90,000 clones, 81% appearing once. Material for sequencing was peripheral blood. These receptor sequences come from a man older than 75 with active or convalescent COVID-19.

J is TRBJ2-7 and V is TRBV6-1, with 9 bases aligning to TRBD1. Trimming cost V 0 bases and J 2 bases; bases outside gene matches: 23. Germline V gene sequence: CDR1 MNHNS, CDR2 SASEGT. This CDR3 is 22 amino acids long. DNA for the CDR3: TGTGCCAGCAGTGAAGCGGGTAGTAGATGGGGGACAGGGCAAGCCCGTACCTACGAGCAGTACTTC. Its translation: CASSEAGSRWGTGQARTYEQYF.

The count of this clone is one. The chain combines TRBV11-2 with TRBJ2-7, with 12 bases matching TRBD2. The CDR3 covers 16 residues. The V and J ends lost 4 bases and 3 bases, in that order; junction bases with no gene match: 7. The germline V gene encodes CDR1 SGHAT and CDR2 FQNNGV. The CDR3 loop reads CASSSTPGLAGYEQYF. The CDR3, as DNA: TGTGCCAGCAGCTCTACGCCGGGACTAGCGGGCTACGAGCAGTACTTC.

The chain links TRBV5-1 to TRBJ2-7, with D maybe TRBD1 (7 bases). The germline CDR1 and CDR2 sequences are SGHRS and YFSETQ. The CDR3 sequence is 15 residues long. V was trimmed by 3 bases and J by 1 base, leaving 14 bases between them. The CDR3: CASSSLAGGSYEQYF. CDR3 nucleotides: TGCGCCAGCAGCTCCTTGGCAGGGGGGTCCTACGAGCAGTACTTC.

V usage is TRBV27 and J usage is TRBJ1-4; the D gene is possibly TRBD1 (5 bases). The CDR3 has 12 amino acids. Germline CDR1 reads MNHEY; CDR2 reads SMNVEV (reference sequence). Trimming pared 6 bases from V and 9 bases from J, leaving 11 bases between. CDR3 in DNA: TGTGCCAGCAGGGGGGGACCCCAAAAACTGTTTTTT. This gives the protein CASRGGPQKLFF.

This clone showed up just a few times. This chain connects TRBV19 to TRBJ2-7; 8 bases are a match to TRBD1. The junction had 5 bases not matched to a gene; V was cut back by 4 bases and J by 3 bases. This CDR3 is 14 amino acids long. From germline, CDR1 is LNHDA and CDR2 SQIVND (reference sequence). The chain's CDR3 is CASSTTGAVYEQYF. The CDR3 DNA sequence: TGTGCCAGTAGTACGACAGGGGCTGTCTACGAGCAGTACTTC.

The rearrangement uses TRBV6-1 and TRBJ2-3; TRBD2 aligns across 7 bases. Germline CDR1 MNHNS, CDR2 SASEGT. V lost 2 bases and J lost 0; bases outside the gene matches: 2. The CDR3 length is 15 residues. CDR3 residues: CASSESGTSTDTQYF. Here the CDR3 DNA reads TGTGCCAGCAGTGAAAGCGGGACTAGCACAGATACGCAGTATTTT.

In its sample, this clone was seen once. V usage is TRBV28 and J usage is TRBJ2-5, with 7 nucleotides matching TRBD1. This CDR3 is 14 amino acids long. Germline V gives CDR1 MDHEN, CDR2 SYDVKM. With 11 bases clipped from V and 4 bases from J, the junction kept 13 bases outside the gene matches. Here the CDR3 reads CALGGRVGVETQYF. The CDR3 nucleotides read TGTGCCCTAGGGGGCAGGGTGGGGGTAGAGACCCAGTACTTC.

The rearrangement uses TRBV5-6 and TRBJ1-4; 10 bases line up with TRBD1. With 4 bases clipped from V and 7 bases from J, the junction kept 19 bases outside the gene matches. This CDR3 region has 19 residues. CDR1 and CDR2 (germline): SGHDT, YYEEEE. This CDR3 reads CASSSPGTGVPRGGEKLFF. CDR3 sequence (DNA): TGTGCCAGCAGCAGCCCCGGGACAGGGGTCCCACGGGGGGGTGAAAAACTGTTTTTT.